This passage covers 7 T cell receptor beta chains from one sample sequenced in a study of blood T cell repertoires in COVID-19. TCRdb keeps only in-frame clones here, not all; method: immunoSEQ multiplex PCR. In the table there are some 260,000 clones, around 88% of which are singletons. The sequenced sample was peripheral blood. These TCRs come from a man older than 75 with acute or convalescent COVID-19.

The chain has TRBV29-1 and TRBJ2-2; 13 positions agree with TRBD2. Trimming removed 7 bases from V and 3 bases from J; junction bases left unmatched: 8. Germline loops: CDR1 SQVTM, CDR2 ANQGSEA. This CDR3 is built from 16 residues. In nucleotides, the CDR3 is TGCAGCGCCTCTGGACTAGCGGGAGAATACACCGGGGAGCTGTTTTTT. Protein product: CSASGLAGEYTGELFF.

The genes are TRBV20-1 and TRBJ2-3; TRBD2 matches 13 bases. The V and J ends lost 3 bases and 3 bases, in that order; junction bases with no gene match: 6. CDR3 size: 16 residues. Germline CDR1 and CDR2: DFQATT and SNEGSKA (reference sequence). CDR3 amino acids: CSASPGTSGATDTQYF. The CDR3 DNA reads TGCAGTGCTAGTCCCGGGACTAGCGGGGCTACAGATACGCAGTATTTT.

This chain connects TRBV24-1 to TRBJ1-2; 9 nucleotides align to TRBD1. V was pared by 1 base and J by 6 bases, with 2 bases of the junction left unmatched. CDR3 length: 14 amino acids. Germline assignment: CDR1 KGHDR and CDR2 SFDVKD. The CDR3 loop reads CATSDLQGAHGYTF. CDR3 in DNA: TGTGCCACCAGTGATTTACAGGGGGCGCATGGCTACACCTTC.

This clone is a singleton in its sample. The chain has TRBV2 and TRBJ2-5, with 12 bases lining up with TRBD2. The germline gives CDR1 SNHLY, CDR2 FYNNEI. The CDR3 totals 16 residues. V was clipped by 6 bases and J by 3 bases; unmatched bases: 8. The chain's CDR3 is CASRRTSGKPKETQYF. The CDR3 DNA reads TGTGCCAGCAGGCGGACTAGCGGGAAACCAAAAGAGACCCAGTACTTC.

The V and J genes are TRBV6-5 and TRBJ1-2, with D perhaps TRBD1 (6 bases). The germline V and J ends were trimmed by 8 bases and 6 bases, with 16 bases remaining between them. The CDR3 has 13 amino acids. Germline V gives CDR1 MNHEY, CDR2 SVGAGI. For the CDR3, the DNA is TGTGCCAGCCTACGGACAGAGGGCCATGGCTACACCTTC. Its translation is CASLRTEGHGYTF.

This rearrangement joins TRBV4-3 to TRBJ1-1; TRBD1 matches at 9 bases. The CDR3 covers 14 residues. The germline V gene has CDR1 LGHNA and CDR2 YSLEER. V lost 4 bases to trimming and J lost 6 bases; unmatched junction nucleotides: 6. The CDR3 loop is CASSRGTGKSEAFF. CDR3 nucleotides: TGCGCCAGCAGCCGTGGGACAGGGAAATCTGAAGCTTTCTTT.

This chain connects TRBV2 to TRBJ2-2; 7 bases fit TRBD2. J lost 5 bases, V lost 1 base, and 4 bases had no gene match. The CDR3 sequence is 15 residues long. CDR1 is SNHLY and CDR2 is FYNNEI in the germline V gene. The chain's CDR3 is CASSEGLAVTGELFF. In nucleotides, the CDR3 is TGTGCCAGCAGTGAAGGCCTAGCGGTTACCGGGGAGCTGTTTTTT.